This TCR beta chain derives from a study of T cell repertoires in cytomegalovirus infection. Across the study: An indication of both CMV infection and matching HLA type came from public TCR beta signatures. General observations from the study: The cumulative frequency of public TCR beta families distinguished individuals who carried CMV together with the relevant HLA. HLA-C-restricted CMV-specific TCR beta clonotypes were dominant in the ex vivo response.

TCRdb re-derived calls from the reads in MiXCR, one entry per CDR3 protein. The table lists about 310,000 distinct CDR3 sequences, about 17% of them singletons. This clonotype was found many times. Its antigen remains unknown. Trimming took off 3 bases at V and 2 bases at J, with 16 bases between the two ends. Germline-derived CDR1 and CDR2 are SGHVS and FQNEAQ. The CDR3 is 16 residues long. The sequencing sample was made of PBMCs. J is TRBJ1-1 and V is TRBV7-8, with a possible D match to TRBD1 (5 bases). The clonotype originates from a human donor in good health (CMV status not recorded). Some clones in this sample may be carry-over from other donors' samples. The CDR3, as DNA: TGTGCCAGCAGCTTTCAGGTGCCGGGGCCAAACACTGAAGCTTTCTTT. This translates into CASSFQVPGPNTEAFF.